A single sample is the source of the 21 T cell receptor beta chains below, sequenced in a study of Ad26.COV2.S vaccination and SARS-CoV-2 variants. The protocol was immunoSEQ multiplex PCR, while the TCRdb copy is restricted to in-frame clones and leaves out a portion. The table has a few hundred thousand clones, approximately 88% seen once; the top ten hold around 3.6%. This sample's treatment: some 19 received Ad26.COV2.S at low or high dose, single or two shots; 5 received placebo; per-sample allocation not given. Following the first vaccine or placebo injection, samples were taken on day 63. The material was peripheral blood, obtained in a trial of Ad26.COV2.S vaccine versus placebo. The receptor set was obtained from a person aged 18-60 years who received the Ad26.COV2.S COVID-19 vaccine or a placebo.

This chain links TRBV7-2 with TRBJ2-3; 7 bases match TRBD2. Germline lookup yields CDR1 SGHTA and CDR2 FQGNSA. V lost 1 base, J lost 2 bases, and 6 bases stayed unmatched. There are 16 residues in the CDR3. Here the CDR3 DNA reads TGTGCCAGCAGCTTAGAAGCGGGGCTCCCCACAGATACGCAGTATTTT. The encoded protein is CASSLEAGLPTDTQYF.

In DNA, the CDR3 is TGTGCCAGCAGCTCGTGGCGGGCGGGACCGGGTCAGCCCCAGCATTTT. Translated, it gives CASSSWRAGPGQPQHF. The chain combines TRBV7-9 with TRBJ1-5, with D possibly matching TRBD1 (5 bases). The V gene lost 4 bases and the J gene lost 6 bases, with 19 bases spanning the gap. CDR3 length: 16 residues. The germline V gene encodes CDR1 SEHNR and CDR2 FQNEAQ (reference sequence).

The chain uses TRBV25-1 and TRBJ1-6; D remains unclear. This CDR3 region has 11 residues. Germline values: CDR1 MGHDK, CDR2 SYGVNS. Here the CDR3 DNA reads TGTGCTACGGAGCAGATTCGACCCCTCCACTTT. Amino acid sequence: CATEQIRPLHF.

The chain recombines TRBV6-5 with TRBJ1-2; TRBD1 might be the D (6 bases). V was cut by 6 bases and J by 8 bases, with 22 bases left in between. From germline, CDR1 is MNHEY and CDR2 SVGAGI. This CDR3 is 15 amino acids long. CDR3 bases: TGTGCCAGCAGGGCGACAGGTCTAGGAGAAGTCGGCTACACCTTC. It yields the protein CASRATGLGEVGYTF.

V gene TRBV10-2 combines with J gene TRBJ2-7; D might be TRBD1 (6 bases). The CDR3 has 15 amino acids. CDR1 WSHSY and CDR2 SAAADI come from the germline V gene. V was clipped by 8 bases and J by 0 bases, with 17 bases between them. Here the CDR3 reads CASGGWGPSSYEQYF. The CDR3 bases are TGCGCCAGCGGGGGATGGGGGCCAAGCTCCTACGAGCAGTACTTC.

This chain connects TRBV19 to TRBJ2-1, with 8 positions matching TRBD2. Per the germline V gene, CDR1 is LNHDA and CDR2 is SQIVND (reference sequence). The junction had 10 bases not matched to a gene; V was cut back by 3 bases and J by 0 bases. This CDR3 has 18 residues. The CDR3 is CASSMGGGTLSSYNEQFF. CDR3 sequence (DNA): TGTGCCAGTAGTATGGGCGGGGGGACTCTTAGCTCCTACAATGAGCAGTTCTTC. Drawing the rest from reference TRBV19 and TRBJ2-1, the complete variable domain is DGGITQSPKYLFRKEGQNVTLSCEQNLNHDAMYWYRQDPGQGLRLIYYSQIVNDFQKGDIAEGYSVSREKKESFPLTVTSAQKNPTAFYLCASSMGGGTLSSYNEQFFGPGTRLTVL.

This clone was counted a few times. The gene calls are TRBV4-3 and TRBJ1-2; D remains ambiguous. There are 15 residues in the CDR3. Trimming took off 1 base at V and 4 bases at J, with 13 bases between the two ends. Germline V gene sequence: CDR1 LGHNA, CDR2 YSLEER. The CDR3 protein is CASSQGTSDLYGYTF. The CDR3 bases are TGCGCCAGCAGCCAAGGTACTAGTGACCTCTATGGCTACACCTTC.

V usage is TRBV4-2 and J usage is TRBJ2-3; 9 bases are shared with TRBD2. V trimming: 1 base; J trimming: 4 bases; junction bases outside the gene matches: 12. Germline lookup yields CDR1 LGHNA and CDR2 YNFKEQ. The CDR3 is made up of 18 amino acids. CDR3 residues: CASSQGEVAGEVPDTQYF. CDR3 coding DNA: TGTGCCAGCAGCCAAGGAGAAGTAGCGGGGGAAGTTCCAGATACGCAGTATTTT.

The V gene is TRBV27, the J gene TRBJ2-1, with 7 bases identical to TRBD2. Germline V gene sequence: CDR1 MNHEY, CDR2 SMNVEV (reference sequence). V lost 7 bases and J lost 5; bases outside the gene matches: 11. The CDR3 has 15 amino acids. Here the CDR3 reads CASTSSGVGNNEQFF. CDR3 sequence (DNA): TGTGCCAGCACTTCCAGCGGGGTGGGGAACAATGAGCAGTTCTTC.

The chain recombines TRBV7-3 with TRBJ2-1, with D hard to call. Germline V CDR1 and CDR2: SGHTA, FQGTGA. Deletions cut 1 base from V and 8 bases from J, with 15 bases between. The CDR3 is 15 amino acids. The DNA of the CDR3 is TGTGCCAGCAGCTTAAGGACGGTACTGTACCATGAGCAGTTCTTC. It encodes CASSLRTVLYHEQFF.

This chain connects TRBV19 to TRBJ2-2; D might be TRBD1 (5 bases). Trimming took 8 bases from V and 1 from J, leaving 11 bases between them. This CDR3 region has 14 residues. Germline values: CDR1 LNHDA, CDR2 SQIVND (reference sequence). The CDR3 nucleotides are TGTGCCAGTCGAATGACAGAGAACACCGGGGAGCTGTTTTTT. This sequence encodes CASRMTENTGELFF. The full variable domain, in which reference TRBV19 and TRBJ2-2 provide the parts outside the CDR3, is DGGITQSPKYLFRKEGQNVTLSCEQNLNHDAMYWYRQDPGQGLRLIYYSQIVNDFQKGDIAEGYSVSREKKESFPLTVTSAQKNPTAFYLCASRMTENTGELFFGEGSRLTVL.

The chain employs TRBV29-1 and TRBJ2-7; 10 nucleotides match TRBD1. The V segment lost 6 bases and the J segment 4 bases; nucleotides outside the gene matches: 6. The CDR3 spans 13 residues. Looked up from germline, CDR1 is SQVTM and CDR2 is ANQGSEA. In DNA form, the CDR3 reads TGCAGCGTGGGGACAGGGGCAGTGTACGAGCAGTACTTC. Its protein is CSVGTGAVYEQYF.

The chain combines TRBV14 with TRBJ2-5; the D gene is possibly TRBD1 (5 bases). This CDR3 region has 17 residues. Germline V lookup: CDR1 SGHDN, CDR2 FVKESK. The germline V and J ends were trimmed by 0 bases and 5 bases, with 19 bases remaining between them. This chain's CDR3 is CASSQEGTGIYRETQYF. The CDR3 region has the DNA TGTGCCAGCAGCCAAGAGGGAACAGGCATCTACCGCGAGACCCAGTACTTC.

V and J are TRBV4-3 and TRBJ2-7, with D unclear. The CDR3 loop spans 15 amino acids. V was pared by 0 bases and J by 2 bases, with 11 bases between. Per germline, CDR1 LGHNA and CDR2 YSLEER. CDR3 nucleotide sequence: TGCGCCAGCAGCCAAGATCTTATAGGACCCTACGAGCAGTACTTC. Translating it yields CASSQDLIGPYEQYF.

This chain connects TRBV3-1 (or the pseudogene TRBV3-2) to TRBJ1-3; a possible D gene is TRBD1 (6 bases). This CDR3 has 18 residues. CDR1 is LGHDT, CDR2 YNNKEL, per germline (reference sequence). Trimming left V 3 bases short and J 0 bases short, with 18 bases between. CDR3 nucleotides: TGTGCCAGCAGCCATCTCAAGGACAGATCTGTCTCTGGAAACACCATATATTTT. Translated: CASSHLKDRSVSGNTIYF.

This rearrangement joins TRBV7-9 to TRBJ1-5; tentatively, D is TRBD1 (5 bases). There are 15 residues in the CDR3. The V end lost 0 bases, the J end lost 2 bases, and 8 bases lay between the germline ends. Germline CDR1 SEHNR, CDR2 FQNEAQ (reference sequence). DNA of the CDR3: TGTGCCAGCAGCTTAGCAGGGGTTGGCAATCAGCCCCAGCATTTT. It codes for CASSLAGVGNQPQHF.

V gene TRBV12-3 or TRBV12-4 combines with J gene TRBJ2-3, with D possibly being TRBD2 (5 bases). The CDR3 runs to 13 residues. The V gene lost 8 bases and the J gene lost 4 bases, with 13 bases spanning the gap. The CDR3 DNA follows: TGTGCCAGCCGGACTGACTCGGCAGATACGCAGTATTTT. Protein product: CASRTDSADTQYF.

The V call is TRBV7-3, the J call TRBJ2-1; 8 nucleotides match TRBD2. There are 14 residues in the CDR3. Germline-derived CDR1 and CDR2 are SGHTA and FQGTGA. V trimming: 4 bases; J trimming: 2 bases; junction bases outside the gene matches: 1. The CDR3 region is CASSYSGAYNEQFF. CDR3 in DNA: TGTGCCAGCAGCTATAGCGGGGCCTACAATGAGCAGTTCTTC.

The V gene is TRBV6-2 or TRBV6-3, the J gene TRBJ1-5; D gene unclear. Per germline, CDR1 MNHEY and CDR2 SVGEGT. V lost 5 bases to trimming and J lost 7 bases, with 21 bases between them. The CDR3 covers 16 residues. The CDR3 nucleotides are TGTGCCAGCAGTCAACCACCGGGAACAAACCGACAGCCCCAGCATTTT. Translated: CASSQPPGTNRQPQHF.

The chain employs TRBV7-6 and TRBJ1-2; D is perhaps TRBD1 (5 bases). V lost 5 bases and J lost 6, with 10 bases in between. The CDR3 consists of 12 residues. The germline V gene encodes CDR1 SGHVS and CDR2 FNYEAQ. The CDR3 spells CASSGGSDGYTF. The DNA of the CDR3 is TGTGCCAGCAGCGGGGGGTCGGATGGCTACACCTTC. Full variable domain (remainder filled in from reference TRBV7-6 and TRBJ1-2): GAGVSQSPRYKVTKRGQDVALRCDPISGHVSLYWYRQALGQGPEFLTYFNYEAQQDKSGLPNDRFSAERPEGSISTLTIQRTEQRDSAMYRCASSGGSDGYTFGSGTRLTVV.

The chain is built from TRBV7-3 and TRBJ2-7; tentatively, D is TRBD1 (5 bases). The V end was cut by 5 bases, the J end by 5 bases, with 13 bases between. The CDR3 spans 13 residues. CDR1 and CDR2 from the germline V gene are SGHTA and FQGTGA. In DNA, the CDR3 is TGTGCCAGCAGCCTCTCAGGGTCCGACGAGCAGTACTTC. Its protein is CASSLSGSDEQYF.